A selection of T cell receptor beta chains follows, all from one sample in a study of CD8+ T cells in alopecia areata. The assay was immunoSEQ multiplex PCR, and TCRdb's table has in-frame clones only and misses some. Of 65,000 to 100,000 clones in the sample, about 51% were seen once. Sequenced sample: NKG2D-high CD8+ T cells sorted from blood. Receptors originate from a human donor with alopecia areata. Both conserved end residues are part of each CDR3. The order of the fields is clone size, J gene, D gene, V gene, CDR3 DNA, CDR3 protein. A D gene is named only where the DNA matches it firmly. Only some rows state a clone size, as once, few, many or a class for expanded clones.

>medium-sized|TRBJ1-1|NA|TRBV27
TGTGCCAGCAGTCCTTCGGTCATGAACACTGAAGCTTTCTTT
CASSPSVMNTEAFF
>few|TRBJ2-3|NA|TRBV28
TGTGCCAGCAGTTTAGTTAGTGTGACAGATACGCAGTATTTT
CASSLVSVTDTQYF
>NA|TRBJ2-3|NA|TRBV6-5
TGTGCCAGCAGTTCTTTTACCCGGATAGATACGCAGTATTTT
CASSSFTRIDTQYF
>NA|TRBJ2-3|NA|TRBV7-3
TGTGCCAGCAGCCAGACAGGAGAAGGGGATACGCAGTATTTT
CASSQTGEGDTQYF
>few|TRBJ1-5|NA|TRBV19
TGTGCCAGTAGTATAGGAGGACAGCGCAATCAGCCCCAGCATTTT
CASSIGGQRNQPQHF
>few|TRBJ1-2|NA|TRBV28
TGTGCCAGCAGCCCCCCCGGGGAGGGCTATGGCTACACCTTC
CASSPPGEGYGYTF
>NA|TRBJ2-5|NA|TRBV4-1
TGCGCCAGCAGCCAAGCCCCGGGATCGGGGACCCAGTACTTC
CASSQAPGSGTQYF
>NA|TRBJ1-1|NA|TRBV4-1
TGCGCCAGCAGCCCACGGTCTGGCACTGAAGCTTTCTTT
CASSPRSGTEAFF
>NA|TRBJ2-5|TRBD2|TRBV2
TGTGCCAGCAGGGGACTAGCGGGGGAAGAGACCCAGTACTTC
CASRGLAGEETQYF
>NA|TRBJ2-5|NA|TRBV28
TGTGCCAGCAGCTCATTCCCCCAAGAGACCCAGTACTTC
CASSSFPQETQYF
>NA|TRBJ2-7|NA|TRBV27
TGTGCCAGCAGTTTCTCACAGGAGACCTACGAGCAGTACTTC
CASSFSQETYEQYF
>NA|TRBJ2-7|NA|TRBV29-1
TGCAGCGTTGTGTCCGGGAGCTACGAGCAGTACTTC
CSVVSGSYEQYF
>few|TRBJ2-3|NA|TRBV9
TGTGCCAGCAGCGTAGGGGGGAGTAGCACAGATACGCAGTATTTT
CASSVGGSSTDTQYF
>few|TRBJ1-4|NA|TRBV29-1
TGCAGCGTTGTTGAACAGGGCGGTGAAAAACTGTTTTTT
CSVVEQGGEKLFF
>few|TRBJ2-1|TRBD1|TRBV4-1
TGCGCCAGCAGCCTTGGGACAGGGGGCGGCGGTGAGCAGTTCTTC
CASSLGTGGGGEQFF
>few|TRBJ2-1|TRBD1|TRBV5-1
TGCGCCAGCAGCTTGAGACAGGGGGCGACCAATGAGCAGTTCTTC
CASSLRQGATNEQFF
>NA|TRBJ2-5|TRBD1|TRBV28
TGTGCCAGCAGTTTAGCTCTACAGGGGGTCCAGGAGACCCAGTACTTC
CASSLALQGVQETQYF
>NA|TRBJ2-1|TRBD2|TRBV4-1
TGCGCCAGCAGCCTTAGCGGGAGTGGCAATGAGCAGTTCTTC
CASSLSGSGNEQFF
>NA|TRBJ1-2|NA|TRBV30
TGTGCCTGGAGTGTACTGGGGGCCTATGGCTACACCTTC
CAWSVLGAYGYTF
>few|TRBJ2-2|NA|TRBV27
TGTGCCAGCAGTTTCCAGGCCTCCGGGGAGCTGTTTTTT
CASSFQASGELFF
>NA|TRBJ1-2|TRBD1|TRBV4-1
TGCGCCAGCAGTCAAGGAGGGGGCAATTTCTATGGCTACACCTTC
CASSQGGGNFYGYTF
>NA|TRBJ2-1|NA|TRBV7-7
TGTGCCAGCAGCCGGGGACCGTCCCTCAACAATGAGCAGTTCTTC
CASSRGPSLNNEQFF
>once|TRBJ2-2|NA|TRBV4-2
TGTGCCAGCAGCCAGGAAAACACCGGGGAGCTGTTTTTT
CASSQENTGELFF
>NA|TRBJ2-7|NA|TRBV4-1
TGCGCCAGCAGCCAGTTTGCAACCGCCGCCTACGAGCAGTACTTC
CASSQFATAAYEQYF
>NA|TRBJ1-1|TRBD1|TRBV11-2
TGTGCCAGCAGCTTAGATCCGCAGGGGGGGAACACTGAAGCTTTCTTT
CASSLDPQGGNTEAFF
>few|TRBJ2-7|NA|TRBV2
TGTGCCAGCAGTGAAGCCACGGGCTACGAGCAGTACTTC
CASSEATGYEQYF
>NA|TRBJ2-7|NA|TRBV11-2
TGTGCCAGCAGCTTAGGGGCCTTGGGGGTGCACGAGCAGTACTTC
CASSLGALGVHEQYF
>NA|TRBJ2-1|NA|TRBV12-5
TGTGCTAGTGGTTTGGGACACAATGAGCAGTTCTTC
CASGLGHNEQFF
>once|TRBJ2-5|NA|TRBV7-9
TGTGCCAGCAGCGCAGACAGAGACCAAGAGACCCAGTACTTC
CASSADRDQETQYF
>NA|TRBJ2-1|NA|TRBV4-2
TGTGCCAGCAGCCAAGGAAGCGGATACAATGAGCAGTTCTTC
CASSQGSGYNEQFF
>NA|TRBJ2-1|NA|TRBV5-1
TGCGCCAGCAGCTTCGAGGGAAACAATGAGCAGTTCTTC
CASSFEGNNEQFF
>NA|TRBJ2-2|TRBD2|TRBV27
TGTGCCAGCGGAGATAGCGGGGCGAACACCGGGGAGCTGTTTTTT
CASGDSGANTGELFF
>NA|TRBJ2-3|TRBD1|TRBV29-1
TGCAGCGTTGAAGGGGGACAGGGGGGACCGACAGATACGCAGTATTTT
CSVEGGQGGPTDTQYF
>few|TRBJ2-5|TRBD1|TRBV7-9
TGTGCCAGCAGCTTATGGACAGGGGGTGAAGAGACCCAGTACTTC
CASSLWTGGEETQYF
>NA|TRBJ2-7|TRBD2|TRBV6-6
TGTGCCAGCAGGCTCGGACTAGCTGTTACCTACGAGCAGTACTTC
CASRLGLAVTYEQYF
>NA|TRBJ1-5|NA|TRBV12-5
TGTGCTAGTGGTCTTAACAGGACGGCTCAGGCATGGCCCCAGCATTTT
CASGLNRTAQAWPQHF
>NA|TRBJ1-5|NA|TRBV30
TGTGCCTGGAGTGTGAGTGGCAATCAGCCCCAGCATTTT
CAWSVSGNQPQHF
>NA|TRBJ1-1|NA|TRBV2
TGTGCCGCCCAAGGAGGGTTGAACACTGAAGCTTTCTTT
CAAQGGLNTEAFF
>NA|TRBJ2-1|NA|TRBV19
TGTGCCAGTAGTACGAACACGGGCGGTGAGCAGTTCTTC
CASSTNTGGEQFF
>NA|TRBJ2-7|TRBD2|TRBV28
TGTGCCAGCAGTTGGACTAGCGGTAACTACGAGCAGTACTTC
CASSWTSGNYEQYF
>NA|TRBJ2-1|TRBD1|TRBV6-5
TGTGCCAGCAGCCAACAGGGGTTCTCCTACAATGAGCAGTTCTTC
CASSQQGFSYNEQFF
>NA|TRBJ2-7|NA|TRBV29-1
TGCAGCGTTGATCTCAACTACGAGCAGTACTTC
CSVDLNYEQYF
>NA|TRBJ1-2|NA|TRBV27
TGTGCCAGCAGTTTATTGCCGGAACACGGAGTCTATGGCTACACCTTC
CASSLLPEHGVYGYTF
>NA|TRBJ2-1|NA|TRBV5-4
TGTGCCAGCACCCTGGATCGGGGTGGAGGAAATGAGCAGTTCTTC
CASTLDRGGGNEQFF
>NA|TRBJ1-6|TRBD1|TRBV7-9
TGTGCCAGCAGCGCCTCGGACAGGGTGGATTCACCCCTCCACTTT
CASSASDRVDSPLHF